The 19 T cell receptor beta chains below all came from one sample that was sequenced in a study of cytomegalovirus exposure and HLA in healthy donors. Use of 60 Vbeta and 13 Jbeta primers characterized the PCR. Method: immunoSEQ multiplex PCR; TCRdb's copy keeps in-frame clones and lacks some. The table shows fewer than 200,000 clones, with 60% to 80% occurring only once. Sequenced sample: PBMCs. The receptor source for this set is a woman aged 45 to 65 in good health and CMV-seropositive.

Turning to this clone: The same CDR3 arises from other DNA sequences in this sample as well. The chain recombines TRBV10-3 with TRBJ2-7; 8 bases agree with TRBD1. With 7 bases clipped from V and 0 bases from J, the junction kept 5 bases outside the gene matches. Germline V gene sequence: CDR1 ENHRY, CDR2 SYGVKD. The CDR3 contains 14 residues. The DNA for the CDR3 is TGTGCCATCAACAGGGACAGGAGCTCCTACGAGCAGTACTTC. It translates to CAINRDRSSYEQYF.

This clone was counted between two and nine times. The V and J genes are TRBV7-9 and TRBJ2-7; 7 bases map to TRBD1. With 5 bases clipped from V and 5 bases from J, the junction kept 3 bases outside the gene matches. This CDR3 spans 12 amino acids. Germline loops: CDR1 SEHNR, CDR2 FQNEAQ (reference sequence). The CDR3 loop is CASSSQGDEQYF. CDR3 sequence (DNA): TGTGCCAGCAGCAGTCAGGGGGACGAGCAGTACTTC.

The gene calls are TRBV7-6 and TRBJ2-1, with D uncertain. There are 14 residues in the CDR3. The germline V and J ends were trimmed by 5 bases and 9 bases, with 17 bases remaining between them. Germline lookup yields CDR1 SGHVS and CDR2 FNYEAQ. The chain's CDR3 is CASSQWFPDFEQFF. CDR3 sequence (DNA): TGTGCCAGCAGCCAGTGGTTCCCCGACTTTGAGCAGTTCTTC.

This rearrangement joins TRBV2 to TRBJ1-5; D is possibly TRBD1 (6 bases). Germline V gene lookup returns CDR1 SNHLY and CDR2 FYNNEI. Trimming took 6 bases from V and 1 from J, leaving 19 bases between them. This CDR3 comprises 17 residues. The CDR3 sequence: CASSERTGLRSNQPQHF. The CDR3 bases are TGTGCCAGCAGCGAAAGAACAGGGTTGAGGAGCAATCAGCCCCAGCATTTT.

The chain employs TRBV2 and TRBJ2-3; D might be TRBD1 (6 bases). The V end lost 6 bases, the J end lost 0 bases, and 10 bases lay between the germline ends. CDR3 size: 14 residues. Per germline, CDR1 SNHLY and CDR2 FYNNEI. Written as DNA, the CDR3 is TGTGCCAGCAGGATACAGGGTAGCACAGATACGCAGTATTTT. It codes for CASRIQGSTDTQYF. Full variable domain (remainder filled in from reference TRBV2 and TRBJ2-3): EPEVTQTPSHQVTQMGQEVILRCVPISNHLYFYWYRQILGQKVEFLVSFYNNEISEKSEIFDDQFSVERPDGSNFTLKIRSTKLEDSAMYFCASRIQGSTDTQYFGPGTRLTVL.

V usage is TRBV29-1 and J usage is TRBJ1-1; unclear D gene. The V gene's germline CDR1 is SQVTM and CDR2 ANQGSEA. Trimming stripped 1 base from V and 2 bases from J, with 14 bases between. This CDR3 has 15 amino acids. The CDR3 bases are TGCAGCGTTGAAGGCGGAGTGGGAGTCAACACTGAAGCTTTCTTT. Translation gives CSVEGGVGVNTEAFF.

V usage is TRBV2 and J usage is TRBJ2-5; TRBD2 agrees at 12 bases. The CDR3 has 15 residues. J gave up 5 bases and V 6 bases, and 7 bases lay outside the gene matches. In germline, CDR1 is SNHLY, CDR2 FYNNEI. The CDR3: CASRESTSGGETQYF. Here the CDR3 DNA reads TGTGCCAGCAGGGAATCGACTAGCGGGGGTGAGACCCAGTACTTC. Full variable domain (missing parts from reference TRBV2 and TRBJ2-5): EPEVTQTPSHQVTQMGQEVILRCVPISNHLYFYWYRQILGQKVEFLVSFYNNEISEKSEIFDDQFSVERPDGSNFTLKIRSTKLEDSAMYFCASRESTSGGETQYFGPGTRLLVL.

CDR3 sequence: CASSLAGTSSYEQYF. The DNA of the CDR3 is TGTGCCAGCAGCTTGGCCGGGACTAGCAGCTACGAGCAGTACTTC. This chain connects TRBV5-5 to TRBJ2-7, with 9 bases fitting TRBD2. Germline-derived CDR1 and CDR2 are SGHKS and YYEKEE (reference sequence). V shed 0 bases, J shed 3 bases, and the junction held 4 bases outside the gene matches. This CDR3 contains 15 residues.

CDR3 in DNA: TGCGCCAGCAGCCAAGGGCTAGCGTACGAGCAGTACTTC. This gives the protein CASSQGLAYEQYF. The chain recombines TRBV4-1 with TRBJ2-7, with a weak D call TRBD2 (6 bases). Trimming removed 1 base at V and 4 bases at J, with 8 bases between. The CDR3 loop spans 13 amino acids. Germline assignment: CDR1 MGHRA and CDR2 YSYEKL.

This chain uses TRBV2 with TRBJ2-7; D gene uncertain. Germline CDR1 is SNHLY and CDR2 is FYNNEI. V lost 4 bases and J 4 bases, leaving 5 bases between the germline ends. The CDR3 loop spans 11 amino acids. The CDR3 loop is CASSGLYEQYF. As DNA, the CDR3 is TGTGCCAGCAGTGGACTTTACGAGCAGTACTTC.

V usage is TRBV6-5 and J usage is TRBJ1-2; maybe TRBD1 (5 bases). With 7 bases removed from V and 4 bases from J, the gap between germline ends came to 13 bases. The CDR3 runs to 13 residues. Germline lookup yields CDR1 MNHEY and CDR2 SVGAGI. CDR3 in DNA: TGTGCCAGCACCCAGGGTCCTATCTATGGCTACACCTTC. It yields the protein CASTQGPIYGYTF.

This clone was detected a few times. This rearrangement joins TRBV29-1 to TRBJ2-5; 9 bases line up with TRBD1. The end of the DNA aligns better with TRBJ2-7, so the J call may be wrong. This CDR3 contains 13 residues. Germline assignment: CDR1 SQVTM and CDR2 ANQGSEA. The CDR3 sequence is CSATGTGTYEQYF. CDR3 bases: TGCAGCGCCACCGGGACAGGGACCTACGAGCAGTACTTC.

V gene TRBV5-6 combines with J gene TRBJ1-1, with 7 positions matching TRBD1. Germline values: CDR1 SGHDT, CDR2 YYEEEE. The CDR3 totals 16 residues. J lost 7 bases, V lost 4 bases, and 16 bases had no gene match. This CDR3 is CASSRGQPFKNDEAFF. The CDR3 coding sequence is TGTGCCAGCAGCCGGGGACAGCCTTTTAAAAACGATGAAGCTTTCTTT. The full variable domain, in which reference TRBV5-6 and TRBJ1-1 provide the parts outside the CDR3, is DAGVTQSPTHLIKTRGQQVTLRCSPKSGHDTVSWYQQALGQGPQFIFQYYEEEERQRGNFPDRFSGHQFPNYSSELNVNALLLGDSALYLCASSRGQPFKNDEAFFGQGTRLTVV.

Note on this clone: The conserved phenylalanine or tryptophan is not found at the CDR3 terminus, so this likely reflects a read error. The rearrangement uses TRBV4-3 and TRBJ2-7; 10 positions agree with TRBD2. The V gene's germline CDR1 is LGHNA and CDR2 YSLEER. With 0 bases clipped from V and 2 bases from J, the junction kept 4 bases outside the gene matches. The CDR3 is 16 residues long. The CDR3 region is CASSQDWSGGAYEQYL. CDR3 nucleotides: TGCGCCAGCAGCCAAGATTGGAGCGGGGGGGCCTACGAGCAGTACCTC.

The chain couples TRBV7-9 to TRBJ2-3, with D unresolved. In germline, CDR1 is SEHNR, CDR2 FQNEAQ (reference sequence). Trimming pared 0 bases from V and 3 bases from J, leaving 4 bases between. The length of the CDR3 is 13 residues. As DNA, the CDR3 is TGTGCCAGCAGCTTAGCTTTAACAGATACGCAGTATTTT. Amino acid sequence: CASSLALTDTQYF.

This clone occurred once. The CDR3 here is CAISPLSHANTGELFF. CDR3 DNA: TGTGCCATCAGTCCCTTAAGCCATGCGAACACCGGGGAGCTGTTTTTT. The rearrangement uses TRBV10-3 and TRBJ2-2; D remains unclear. Trimming stripped 5 bases from V and 0 bases from J, with 13 bases between. Germline V CDR1 and CDR2: ENHRY, SYGVKD. The CDR3 sequence is 16 residues long.

The chain joins TRBV29-1 to TRBJ2-1; 12 nucleotides match TRBD2. Germline V gene lookup returns CDR1 SQVTM and CDR2 ANQGSEA. The trim removed 2 bases at V and 5 bases at J, leaving 10 bases unmatched. There are 17 residues in the CDR3. The CDR3: CSVEIMGSSGRDNEQFF. CDR3 in DNA: TGCAGCGTTGAAATAATGGGTTCTAGCGGGAGGGACAATGAGCAGTTCTTC.

The chain links TRBV6-1 to TRBJ1-6; D gene uncertain. Germline V gives CDR1 MNHNS, CDR2 SASEGT. This CDR3 has 16 residues. V was clipped by 2 bases and J by 11 bases, with 19 bases between them. The CDR3 DNA is TGTGCCAGCAGTGAAATAGCTCAAGAGGGTAGGGCACCCCTCCACTTT. Protein sequence: CASSEIAQEGRAPLHF.

The chain recombines TRBV4-3 with TRBJ2-7; D is possibly TRBD2 (5 bases). Trimming cost V 1 base and J 0 bases, with 13 bases left between them. Germline CDR1 and CDR2: LGHNA and YSLEER. The length of the CDR3 is 16 residues. Here the CDR3 reads CASSQARGQLSYEQYF. In nucleotides, the CDR3 is TGCGCCAGCAGCCAAGCCCGAGGGCAACTCTCCTACGAGCAGTACTTC.